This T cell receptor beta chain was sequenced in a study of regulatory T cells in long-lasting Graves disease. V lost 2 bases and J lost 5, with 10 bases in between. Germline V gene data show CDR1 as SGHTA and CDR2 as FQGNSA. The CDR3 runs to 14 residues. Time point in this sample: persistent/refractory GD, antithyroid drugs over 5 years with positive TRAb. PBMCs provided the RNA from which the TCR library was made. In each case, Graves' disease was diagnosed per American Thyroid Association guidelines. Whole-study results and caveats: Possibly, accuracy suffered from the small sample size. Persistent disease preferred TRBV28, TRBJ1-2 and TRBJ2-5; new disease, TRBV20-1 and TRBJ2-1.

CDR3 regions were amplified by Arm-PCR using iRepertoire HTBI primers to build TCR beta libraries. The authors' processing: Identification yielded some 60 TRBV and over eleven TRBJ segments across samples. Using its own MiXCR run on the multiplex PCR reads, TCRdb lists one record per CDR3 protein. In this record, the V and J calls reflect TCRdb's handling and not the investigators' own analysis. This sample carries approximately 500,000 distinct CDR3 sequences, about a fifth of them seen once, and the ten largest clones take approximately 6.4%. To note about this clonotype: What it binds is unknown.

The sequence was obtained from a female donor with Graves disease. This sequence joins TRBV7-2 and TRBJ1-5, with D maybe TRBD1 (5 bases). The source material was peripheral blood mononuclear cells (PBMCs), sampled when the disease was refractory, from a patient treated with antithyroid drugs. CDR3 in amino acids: CASSLWGGDQPQHF. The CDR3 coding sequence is TGTGCCAGCAGCTTATGGGGGGGGGATCAGCCCCAGCATTTT.